One and the same sample provided the 15 T cell receptor beta chains below, sequenced in a study of T cells in Graves' hyperthyroidism and ophthalmopathy. RNA transcripts served as the template for amplifying TCR beta CDR3 regions. First-round RT-PCR of the TCR CDR3 relied on the HTBI primer set. MiXCR, applied by TCRdb to the multiplex PCR reads, yields one record per CDR3 protein. The sample includes approximately 400,000 distinct CDR3 sequences, approximately 14% of them seen just once. Sequenced input: blood. These receptors were obtained from a woman between 18 and 30 years old with Graves' hyperthyroidism.

This clonotype has ten or more counts. The chain combines TRBV2 with TRBJ1-2; TRBD1 matches at 7 bases. The length of the CDR3 is 15 residues. The germline V gene has CDR1 SNHLY and CDR2 FYNNEI. With 6 bases clipped from V and 4 bases from J, the junction kept 11 bases outside the gene matches. CDR3 nucleotide sequence: TGTGCCAGCAGCCAGGGGGACATCAGAGGCTATGGCTACACCTTC. It specifies CASSQGDIRGYGYTF.

This clonotype was recorded at least ten times. This chain joins TRBV7-3 and TRBJ2-5; no clear D. V was pared by 0 bases and J by 5 bases, with 13 bases between. The germline V gene has CDR1 SGHTA and CDR2 FQGTGA. The CDR3 spans 15 residues. The CDR3 DNA is TGTGCCAGCAGCTTAACCTGGCAGCCAACGGAGACCCAGTACTTC. This gives the protein CASSLTWQPTETQYF.

Comment on this clonotype: Just one base apart from a much larger clone, this may be a read error. The DNA for the CDR3 is TGTGCCAGCAGCCCTGCCGGCTACGGGCAGTACTTC. It codes for CASSPAGYGQYF. The chain carries TRBV7-2 and TRBJ2-7; D gene unclear. Germline V gene sequence: CDR1 SGHTA, CDR2 FQGNSA. CDR3 length: 12 residues.

The table lists this clonotype with many counts. The J gene is TRBJ1-2, the V gene TRBV7-9, with D possibly matching TRBD1 (6 bases). CDR3 length equals 15 residues. The V end lost 2 bases, the J end lost 6 bases, and 16 bases lay between the germline ends. Germline V CDR1 and CDR2: SEHNR, FQNEAQ (reference sequence). CDR3 bases: TGTGCCAGCAGCTTATCCTCGGACAGAGAGAATGGCTACACCTTC. It encodes CASSLSSDRENGYTF.

This clonotype was counted ten times or more. The CDR3: CASSPGGKVRTEAFF. Here the CDR3 DNA reads TGTGCCAGCAGCCCAGGGGGAAAAGTGCGGACTGAAGCTTTCTTT. This rearrangement joins TRBV11-2 to TRBJ1-1; TRBD1 matches 7 bases. The CDR3 is 15 amino acids. V gave up 5 bases and J gave up 5 bases; unmatched junction bases: 11. In germline, CDR1 is SGHAT, CDR2 FQNNGV.

In this sample, this clonotype turned up many times. The genes are TRBV5-1 and TRBJ2-2; the match to TRBD1 covers 7 bases. Germline V gene lookup returns CDR1 SGHRS and CDR2 YFSETQ. CDR3 size: 14 residues. V trimming: 5 bases; J trimming: 3 bases; junction bases outside the gene matches: 4. In nucleotides, the CDR3 is TGCGCCAGCAGAGAGACAGGGCACACCGGGGAGCTGTTTTTT. It specifies CASRETGHTGELFF. Full variable domain (remainder filled in from reference TRBV5-1 and TRBJ2-2): KAGVTQTPRYLIKTRGQQVTLSCSPISGHRSVSWYQQTPGQGLQFLFEYFSETQRNKGNFPGRFSGRQFSNSRSEMNVSTLELGDSALYLCASRETGHTGELFFGEGSRLTVL.

This clonotype was seen at least ten times. CDR3 amino acids: CASSLGLAGGKETQYF. The CDR3 nucleotides read TGTGCCAGCAGTCTTGGACTAGCGGGGGGGAAAGAGACCCAGTACTTC. The genes are TRBV12-3 or TRBV12-4 and TRBJ2-5, with 15 bases aligning to TRBD2. The CDR3 sequence is 16 residues long. V trimming: 5 bases; J trimming: 3 bases; junction bases outside the gene matches: 4.

Points on this clonotype: A much larger clone is a single base away; this may be a read error. The rearrangement links TRBV7-9 to TRBJ2-7; no clear D. The CDR3 has 11 amino acids. Germline V gene sequence: CDR1 SEHNR, CDR2 FQNEAQ (reference sequence). The CDR3 sequence is CASGFSSEQYF. CDR3 in DNA: TGTGCCAGCGGCTTCTCGAGCGAGCAGTACTTC.

This clonotype was seen repeatedly, ten times or more. The rearrangement links TRBV5-1 to TRBJ1-2, with 7 bases matching TRBD1. This CDR3 spans 15 amino acids. Germline values: CDR1 SGHRS, CDR2 YFSETQ. The ends lost 1 base at V and 8 bases at J; junction bases unmatched: 11. The CDR3 bases are TGCGCCAGCAGCTTGATCTCCACAGGGGCGGAAGGCTACACCTTC. It codes for CASSLISTGAEGYTF.

This clonotype was seen repeatedly, ten times or more. The J gene is TRBJ2-1, the V gene TRBV30; TRBD2 might be the D (6 bases). V lost 3 bases, J lost 4 bases, and 16 bases lay in between. Germline-derived CDR1 and CDR2 are GTSNPN and SVGIG (reference sequence). The CDR3 is made up of 15 amino acids. The CDR3 sequence: CAWRRGRIFYNEQFF. In DNA, the CDR3 is TGTGCCTGGAGGCGGGGCAGGATCTTTTACAATGAGCAGTTCTTC.

This clonotype showed up many times. The chain has TRBV5-1 and TRBJ1-1; D is unclear. Germline V gene sequence: CDR1 SGHRS, CDR2 YFSETQ. The CDR3 loop spans 16 amino acids. V shed 2 bases and J shed 0 bases, with 14 bases lying between them. The DNA of the CDR3 is TGCGCCAGCAGCTTAATACCGGTCTCGATGAACACTGAAGCTTTCTTT. Protein product: CASSLIPVSMNTEAFF.

This clonotype was seen repeatedly, ten times or more. V and J are TRBV5-1 and TRBJ2-1, with 8 bases that match TRBD2. Germline V gives CDR1 SGHRS, CDR2 YFSETQ. V lost 4 bases and J lost 0; bases outside the gene matches: 6. CDR3 length: 16 amino acids. The chain's CDR3 is CASSREGGSSYNEQFF. DNA of the CDR3: TGCGCCAGCAGCCGGGAGGGGGGGAGCTCCTACAATGAGCAGTTCTTC.

This clonotype appeared many times. At one of its ends the junction is not consistent with the germline gene, which may arise from a read error. The J gene is TRBJ1-1, the V gene TRBV3-1; weak D call: TRBD1 (5 bases). CDR3 length: 15 residues. CDR1 is LGHDT, CDR2 YNNKEL, per germline (reference sequence). This chain's CDR3 is CVSSQGGSLNTEAFF. The CDR3, as DNA: TGTGTCAGCAGCCAGGGCGGCTCATTGAACACTGAAGCTTTCTTT.

This clonotype was counted ten times or more. The chain carries TRBV12-3 or TRBV12-4 and TRBJ2-1, with 11 bases matching TRBD2. CDR3 length: 15 residues. After removal of 2 bases from V and 10 bases from J, the junction contained 7 bases not matched to a gene. In DNA form, the CDR3 reads TGTGCCAGCAGTTTAACCCTAGCGGGAGGAAAAGAGCAGTTCTTC. Its translation: CASSLTLAGGKEQFF.

This clonotype showed up many times. The rearrangement uses TRBV20-1 and TRBJ2-7, with D perhaps matching TRBD1 (5 bases). This CDR3 is 14 amino acids long. Trimming pared 4 bases from V and 3 bases from J, leaving 16 bases between. Germline V gene data show CDR1 as DFQATT and CDR2 as SNEGSKA (reference sequence). CDR3 loop: CSAIGAGEVYEQYF. The CDR3 DNA is TGCAGTGCTATTGGGGCCGGAGAAGTCTACGAGCAGTACTTC.